This TCR beta chain stems from a study of blood T cells in healthy people across ages. Primed by a sample-barcoded 5' primer and a J-beta primer mix, a second PCR proceeded for about 7 to 11 cycles. TCRdb analysed the 5' RACE reads with MiXCR anew, one entry per CDR3 protein. This sample has 800,000 to 1,300,000 distinct CDR3 sequences, with about 23% found just once. This CDR3 spans 15 amino acids. Germline assignment: CDR1 LGHNA and CDR2 YSLEER. The V and J ends lost 0 bases and 3 bases respectively, with 12 bases between them. Only a few counts were recorded for this clonotype. These same records also appear under a second study, on T cells of mothers and their children.

The rearrangement links TRBV4-3 to TRBJ2-7; D might be TRBD2 (5 bases). The TCR originated in a girl aged 2-10 years in good health. Input material: blood. DNA for the CDR3: TGCGCCAGCAGCCAAGATAAGCGGAACCACTACGAGCAGTACTTC. Its protein is CASSQDKRNHYEQYF.